The clone carrying this T cell receptor beta chain was detected once. Its specificity is not known. The germline V gene encodes CDR1 DFQATT and CDR2 SNEGSKA (reference sequence). The CDR3 runs 12 residues. V was cut by 4 bases and J by 3 bases, with 9 bases left in between. These data originate in a study of Graves' ophthalmopathy and Graves' hyperthyroidism. Overall study results and limits: The majority of expanded thyroid clonotypes above 0.001 frequency also occurred in blood.

The authors amplified TCR beta CDR3 regions from RNA transcripts. RT-PCR with HTBI primers came first, then second-round multiplex PCR. TCRdb used MiXCR to reprocess the multiplex PCR reads, holding one entry per CDR3 protein. Of around 1,000,000 distinct CDR3 sequences listed, approximately 35% are singletons. Input material: peripheral blood or thyroid tissue (not recorded which). The receptor was isolated from an adult man with Graves' hyperthyroidism. The chain combines TRBV20-1 with TRBJ1-1; D gene unclear. The CDR3 nucleotides read TGCAGTGCTACCGGCCGGGACACTGAAGCTTTCTTT. Amino acids: CSATGRDTEAFF.